These T cell receptor beta chains were read from a single sample in a study of blood T cell repertoires in COVID-19. Generated by immunoSEQ multiplex PCR, the TCRdb table keeps only in-frame clones and is missing some. The sample consists of roughly 160,000 clones, roughly 80% of them appearing once. The sequenced material came from peripheral blood. These receptors all come from a woman at least 80 years old with COVID-19, enrolled during active disease. CDR3s include the opening cysteine and the closing phenylalanine or tryptophan. D genes are given only for firm matches. Clone size, where shown, is once, few, many, or a class for clones that have expanded.

d_call: NA
clone_size: NA
v_call: TRBV6-6
j_call: TRBJ1-2
cdr3_aa: CASSSGRGNYGYTF
cdr3_nt: TGTGCCAGCAGTTCAGGCAGGGGCAACTATGGCTACACCTTC

d_call: NA
clone_size: NA
v_call: TRBV19
j_call: TRBJ1-1
cdr3_aa: CASSTGALNTEAFF
cdr3_nt: TGTGCCAGTAGTACGGGAGCCTTGAACACTGAAGCTTTCTTT

d_call: NA
clone_size: NA
v_call: TRBV5-4
j_call: TRBJ2-1
cdr3_aa: CASRPEGQGRNNEQFF
cdr3_nt: TGTGCCAGCAGGCCCGAAGGCCAGGGGAGAAACAATGAGCAGTTCTTC

d_call: TRBD2
clone_size: few
v_call: TRBV2
j_call: TRBJ2-5
cdr3_aa: CASSELWRERSETQYF
cdr3_nt: TGTGCCAGCAGTGAACTTTGGCGGGAGAGATCGGAGACCCAGTACTTC

d_call: TRBD2
clone_size: NA
v_call: TRBV5-1
j_call: TRBJ2-1
cdr3_aa: CASSLSSGGLNEQFF
cdr3_nt: TGCGCCAGCAGCTTGTCTAGCGGGGGTCTGAATGAGCAGTTCTTC

d_call: NA
clone_size: NA
v_call: TRBV27
j_call: TRBJ1-5
cdr3_aa: CASSPAQGINQPQHF
cdr3_nt: TGTGCCAGCAGCCCCGCACAGGGCATAAATCAGCCCCAGCATTTT

d_call: TRBD2
clone_size: few
v_call: TRBV24-1
j_call: TRBJ2-5
cdr3_aa: CATGGEAGLPETQYF
cdr3_nt: TGTGCCACCGGAGGGGAAGCGGGACTACCGGAGACCCAGTACTTC

d_call: TRBD1
clone_size: NA
v_call: TRBV10-3
j_call: TRBJ1-2
cdr3_aa: CAIRPSTGVYGYTF
cdr3_nt: TGTGCCATCAGACCGTCCACAGGGGTCTATGGCTACACCTTC

d_call: NA
clone_size: NA
v_call: TRBV4-2
j_call: TRBJ1-2
cdr3_aa: CASSQDLAVMYGYTF
cdr3_nt: TGTGCCAGCAGCCAAGATCTTGCGGTGATGTATGGCTACACCTTC

d_call: TRBD2
clone_size: NA
v_call: TRBV5-1
j_call: TRBJ2-7
cdr3_aa: CASSFQAGGGTIYEQYF
cdr3_nt: TGCGCCAGCAGCTTCCAAGCGGGAGGGGGAACTATATACGAGCAGTACTTC

d_call: NA
clone_size: NA
v_call: TRBV19
j_call: TRBJ2-3
cdr3_aa: CASSIGLGAALGDTQYF
cdr3_nt: TGTGCCAGTAGTATAGGCCTAGGGGCAGCGCTGGGGGATACGCAGTATTTT

d_call: NA
clone_size: NA
v_call: TRBV7-9
j_call: TRBJ1-2
cdr3_aa: CASSQDSYGYTF
cdr3_nt: TGTGCCAGCAGCCAAGATAGCTATGGCTACACCTTC

d_call: NA
clone_size: NA
v_call: TRBV11-3
j_call: TRBJ2-3
cdr3_aa: CASSLGTSTDTQYF
cdr3_nt: TGTGCCAGCAGCCTGGGGACTAGCACAGATACGCAGTATTTT

d_call: NA
clone_size: NA
v_call: TRBV11-3
j_call: TRBJ1-3
cdr3_aa: CASRQLPSTIYF
cdr3_nt: TGTGCCAGCAGACAGTTACCTTCCACCATATATTTT

d_call: TRBD1
clone_size: NA
v_call: TRBV6-5
j_call: TRBJ1-6
cdr3_aa: CASSYSATGSFSPLHF
cdr3_nt: TGTGCCAGCAGTTACTCAGCGACAGGGTCCTTCTCACCCCTCCACTTT

d_call: NA
clone_size: NA
v_call: TRBV9
j_call: TRBJ2-2
cdr3_aa: CASSVWEDGELFF
cdr3_nt: TGTGCCAGCAGCGTGTGGGAGGACGGGGAGCTGTTTTTT

d_call: TRBD2
clone_size: NA
v_call: TRBV5-1
j_call: TRBJ2-3
cdr3_aa: CASSLGGGSTDTQYF
cdr3_nt: TGCGCCAGCAGCTTGGGCGGGGGGAGCACAGATACGCAGTATTTT

d_call: TRBD1
clone_size: NA
v_call: TRBV9
j_call: TRBJ2-7
cdr3_aa: CASSGGTAYEQYF
cdr3_nt: TGTGCCAGCAGCGGGGGGACAGCCTACGAGCAGTACTTC

d_call: TRBD1
clone_size: NA
v_call: TRBV3-1/TRBV3-2
j_call: TRBJ2-7
cdr3_aa: CASSLGTGFYEQYF
cdr3_nt: TGTGCCAGCAGCCTCGGGACAGGGTTCTACGAGCAGTACTTC

d_call: NA
clone_size: NA
v_call: TRBV28
j_call: TRBJ1-4
cdr3_aa: CASSSPGEGEKLFF
cdr3_nt: TGTGCCAGCAGTTCCCCCGGGGAGGGTGAAAAACTGTTTTTT

d_call: TRBD2
clone_size: NA
v_call: TRBV6-4
j_call: TRBJ2-2
cdr3_aa: CASSRETGTSGIGELFF
cdr3_nt: TGTGCCAGCAGTCGAGAGACCGGGACTAGCGGGATTGGGGAGCTGTTTTTT

d_call: NA
clone_size: NA
v_call: TRBV2
j_call: TRBJ1-1
cdr3_aa: CASRKYSGLTEAFF
cdr3_nt: TGTGCCAGCAGAAAATATAGCGGGTTGACTGAAGCTTTCTTT

d_call: NA
clone_size: NA
v_call: TRBV18
j_call: TRBJ1-1
cdr3_aa: CASSPGTQNTEAFF
cdr3_nt: TGTGCCAGCTCACCCGGGACTCAGAACACTGAAGCTTTCTTT

d_call: TRBD2
clone_size: once
v_call: TRBV5-1
j_call: TRBJ2-5
cdr3_aa: CASRLAGPQETQYF
cdr3_nt: TGCGCCAGCAGACTAGCGGGACCCCAAGAGACCCAGTACTTC

d_call: NA
clone_size: NA
v_call: TRBV5-6
j_call: TRBJ1-2
cdr3_aa: CASSLWGDYGYTF
cdr3_nt: TGTGCCAGCAGCTTATGGGGGGACTATGGCTACACCTTC

d_call: NA
clone_size: NA
v_call: TRBV6-1
j_call: TRBJ1-3
cdr3_aa: CASSERTLNGESSGNTIYF
cdr3_nt: TGTGCCAGCAGTGAAAGGACACTAAATGGGGAAAGCTCTGGAAACACCATATATTTT

d_call: TRBD1
clone_size: once
v_call: TRBV19
j_call: TRBJ1-4
cdr3_aa: CASSRQGGEKLFF
cdr3_nt: TGTGCCAGTTCGCGACAGGGGGGTGAAAAACTGTTTTTT

d_call: TRBD1
clone_size: once
v_call: TRBV3-1/TRBV3-2
j_call: TRBJ2-7
cdr3_aa: CASSPYRGQHYEQYF
cdr3_nt: TGTGCCAGCAGCCCATACAGGGGGCAGCACTACGAGCAGTACTTC

d_call: NA
clone_size: once
v_call: TRBV3-1/TRBV3-2
j_call: TRBJ1-2
cdr3_aa: CASSQVSRVRGYGYTF
cdr3_nt: TGTGCCAGCAGCCAAGTCTCCCGGGTACGGGGCTATGGCTACACCTTC

d_call: TRBD2
clone_size: once
v_call: TRBV9
j_call: TRBJ2-1
cdr3_aa: CASSVGAGVRSYNEQFF
cdr3_nt: TGTGCCAGCAGCGTGGGTGCGGGGGTTCGCTCCTACAATGAGCAGTTCTTC

d_call: NA
clone_size: NA
v_call: TRBV28
j_call: TRBJ1-2
cdr3_aa: CASRTIKGVEGYTF
cdr3_nt: TGTGCCAGCAGAACAATAAAGGGGGTGGAGGGCTACACCTTC

d_call: NA
clone_size: NA
v_call: TRBV5-1
j_call: TRBJ1-3
cdr3_aa: CASSLGAKSASGNTIYF
cdr3_nt: TGCGCCAGCAGCTTGGGGGCTAAGAGTGCCTCTGGAAACACCATATATTTT

d_call: NA
clone_size: once
v_call: TRBV5-1
j_call: TRBJ1-4
cdr3_aa: CASKPEGANEKLFF
cdr3_nt: TGCGCCAGCAAGCCAGAGGGGGCTAATGAAAAACTGTTTTTT

d_call: NA
clone_size: few
v_call: TRBV7-9
j_call: TRBJ1-1
cdr3_aa: CASTMNTEAFF
cdr3_nt: TGTGCCAGCACTATGAACACTGAAGCTTTCTTT

d_call: NA
clone_size: NA
v_call: TRBV7-3
j_call: TRBJ2-3
cdr3_aa: CASSRSGGSREGDTQYF
cdr3_nt: TGTGCCAGCAGTCGCTCCGGGGGTAGCAGAGAAGGGGATACGCAGTATTTT

d_call: NA
clone_size: NA
v_call: TRBV11-2
j_call: TRBJ2-2
cdr3_aa: CASRLAGSLGELFF
cdr3_nt: TGTGCCAGCAGATTAGCCGGGAGTTTGGGGGAGCTGTTTTTT

d_call: NA
clone_size: NA
v_call: TRBV10-3
j_call: TRBJ1-5
cdr3_aa: CAISESIAGRQPQHF
cdr3_nt: TGTGCCATCAGTGAGTCCATAGCAGGGCGTCAGCCCCAGCATTTT

d_call: NA
clone_size: NA
v_call: TRBV5-1
j_call: TRBJ2-5
cdr3_aa: CASSEGSQETQYF
cdr3_nt: TGCGCCAGCAGCGAGGGAAGCCAAGAGACCCAGTACTTC

d_call: NA
clone_size: NA
v_call: TRBV7-9
j_call: TRBJ1-2
cdr3_aa: CASSLLQGGYGYTF
cdr3_nt: TGTGCCAGCAGCCTGTTACAGGGTGGCTATGGCTACACCTTC

d_call: NA
clone_size: NA
v_call: TRBV4-1
j_call: TRBJ1-5
cdr3_aa: CASSHRAEGTGSYSNQPQHF
cdr3_nt: TGCGCCAGCAGCCACCGAGCGGAGGGGACCGGGAGCTATAGCAATCAGCCCCAGCATTTT

d_call: NA
clone_size: NA
v_call: TRBV19
j_call: TRBJ2-1
cdr3_aa: CASSISLAYPDNEQFF
cdr3_nt: TGTGCCAGTAGTATAAGTCTAGCCTACCCGGACAATGAGCAGTTCTTC

d_call: NA
clone_size: NA
v_call: TRBV19
j_call: TRBJ2-2
cdr3_aa: CASSRWDTNTGELFF
cdr3_nt: TGTGCCAGTAGTAGGTGGGACACGAACACCGGGGAGCTGTTTTTT

d_call: NA
clone_size: NA
v_call: TRBV3-1/TRBV3-2
j_call: TRBJ2-7
cdr3_aa: CASSPSPGDDEQYF
cdr3_nt: TGTGCCAGCAGCCCCTCCCCGGGGGATGACGAGCAGTACTTC

d_call: NA
clone_size: NA
v_call: TRBV28
j_call: TRBJ1-3
cdr3_aa: CASSEGGEDTIYF
cdr3_nt: TGTGCCAGCAGTGAGGGGGGGGAGGACACCATATATTTT

d_call: NA
clone_size: NA
v_call: TRBV27
j_call: TRBJ1-2
cdr3_aa: CASSQSGKLYGYTF
cdr3_nt: TGTGCCAGCAGTCAATCAGGGAAACTCTATGGCTACACCTTC

d_call: NA
clone_size: NA
v_call: TRBV5-4
j_call: TRBJ2-5
cdr3_aa: CASSAPRETQYF
cdr3_nt: TGTGCCAGCAGCGCCCCCCGGGAGACCCAGTACTTC

d_call: NA
clone_size: NA
v_call: TRBV19
j_call: TRBJ2-3
cdr3_aa: CASRTRVADTQYF
cdr3_nt: TGTGCCAGTAGAACACGGGTAGCAGATACGCAGTATTTT

d_call: NA
clone_size: NA
v_call: TRBV6-5
j_call: TRBJ1-4
cdr3_aa: CASSYSAQNEKLFF
cdr3_nt: TGTGCCAGCAGTTACTCCGCCCAGAATGAAAAACTGTTTTTT

d_call: TRBD2
clone_size: NA
v_call: TRBV7-2
j_call: TRBJ2-1
cdr3_aa: CASTNLLAAFF
cdr3_nt: TGTGCCAGCACCAATTTACTAGCGGCGTTCTTC

d_call: NA
clone_size: NA
v_call: TRBV10-3
j_call: TRBJ1-3
cdr3_aa: CAISDGQRTVGNTIYF
cdr3_nt: TGTGCCATCAGTGATGGGCAAAGGACAGTCGGAAACACCATATATTTT

d_call: NA
clone_size: NA
v_call: TRBV11-1
j_call: TRBJ2-7
cdr3_aa: CASSPERGKYEQYF
cdr3_nt: TGTGCCAGCAGCCCTGAAAGGGGCAAATACGAGCAGTACTTC

d_call: TRBD1
clone_size: NA
v_call: TRBV7-9
j_call: TRBJ1-6
cdr3_aa: CASSLGDRLAPLHF
cdr3_nt: TGTGCCAGCAGCTTAGGGGACAGGCTCGCACCCCTCCACTTT

d_call: TRBD2
clone_size: NA
v_call: TRBV6-5
j_call: TRBJ2-1
cdr3_aa: CASSYSSGRAGNEQFF
cdr3_nt: TGTGCCAGCAGTTACTCATCGGGGAGGGCCGGCAATGAGCAGTTCTTC